One and the same sample provided the 31 T cell receptor beta chains below, sequenced in a study of spatial heterogeneity in lung cancer. TCRdb processed the 5' RACE reads anew with MiXCR; each CDR3 protein has one entry. The sample lists some 6,900 distinct CDR3 sequences; over 10% were seen once. Time point reported: sample taken at primary tumor resection. The antigens these receptors bind are not known. Findings and limits, study-wide: Tumor mutation count correlated with how many alpha and beta TCRs expanded intratumorally.

Sequencing used lung tumor tissue, obtained at surgery. These receptors were collected from a male donor with early-stage non-small cell lung cancer.

This clonotype is medium-sized (0.01 to 0.1%) within its sample. Because the library targeted alpha chains, this beta chain is an off-target read whose size means little. The chain is built from TRBV4-3 and TRBJ2-7, with a possible D match to TRBD2 (5 bases). CDR3 size: 15 residues. Germline lookup yields CDR1 LGHNA and CDR2 YSLEER. V was shortened by 1 base and J by 4 bases, with 14 bases between the two germline ends. CDR3 in amino acids: CASSQGRDDYYEQYF. The CDR3 DNA sequence: TGCGCCAGCAGCCAAGGACGGGATGACTATTACGAGCAGTACTTC.

This clonotype was seen ten or more times. Since the library was made to target alpha chains, this beta chain is a stray read and its abundance is not meaningful. The rearrangement joins TRBV20-1 to TRBJ2-7; 10 bases line up with TRBD2. Germline V gene lookup returns CDR1 DFQATT and CDR2 SNEGSKA (reference sequence). There are 13 residues in the CDR3. V lost 7 bases, J lost 6 bases, and 9 bases stayed unmatched. As DNA, the CDR3 is TGCAGTGTTGGACTAGCGGTTCTTGGCGAGCAGTACTTC. Residues: CSVGLAVLGEQYF.

This clonotype was seen ten or more times. Being off target in a library aimed at alpha chains, this beta chain has a size of little meaning. The chain couples TRBV7-2 to TRBJ2-5; the D is unclear. Per the germline V gene, CDR1 is SGHTA and CDR2 is FQGNSA. The CDR3 is 13 amino acids. Trimming stripped 6 bases from V and 7 bases from J, with 15 bases between. The CDR3, as DNA: TGTGCCAGCAGTCAGGCCCTAACTGGGACCCAGTACTTC. This translates into CASSQALTGTQYF. The complete variable domain, with remaining parts taken from reference TRBV7-2 and TRBJ2-5, reads GAGVSQSPSNKVTEKGKDVELRCDPISGHTALYWYRQSLGQGLEFLIYFQGNSAPDKSGLPSDRFSAERTGGSVSTLTIQRTQQEDSAVYLCASSQALTGTQYFGPGTRLLVL.

This clonotype was observed at least ten times. The library was designed around alpha chains, so this beta chain is a stray read whose abundance carries little weight. The chain has TRBV13 and TRBJ2-7; 10 nucleotides line up with TRBD2. The germline V gene encodes CDR1 PRHDT and CDR2 FYEKMQ (reference sequence). The CDR3 consists of 14 residues. With V trimmed by 0 bases and J by 6 bases, 2 bases remained unmatched. The CDR3 DNA reads TGTGCCAGCAGCTTAGGACTAGCGGGAAGCGAGCAGTACTTC. It encodes CASSLGLAGSEQYF.

This clonotype occurred many times. This beta chain is an off-target read within a library intended for alpha chains, so its frequency means little. The rearrangement links TRBV9 to TRBJ1-1; 8 bases agree with TRBD1. Germline values: CDR1 SGDLS, CDR2 YYNGEE. The CDR3 length is 17 residues. V was pared by 5 bases and J by 1 base, with 13 bases of the junction left unmatched. DNA for the CDR3: TGTGCCAGCAGTCCCGCCCCGGCCAGGGGGCCGAACACTGAAGCTTTCTTT. It yields the protein CASSPAPARGPNTEAFF.

With respect to this clonotype: This beta chain represents an off-target read in a library built for alpha chains; its size is of limited meaning. This chain joins TRBV6-5 and TRBJ1-3; weak D call: TRBD1 (5 bases). The CDR3 extends over 15 amino acids. Trimming removed 4 bases at V and 0 bases at J, with 10 bases between. Germline V gene data show CDR1 as MNHEY and CDR2 as SVGAGI. The CDR3 bases are TGTGCCAGCAGTTTGGGAGGGGTCTCTGGAAACACCATATATTTT. This sequence encodes CASSLGGVSGNTIYF.

Ten or more counts support this clonotype. In a library made to pick up alpha chains, this beta chain is a stray read with a size that means little. The chain links TRBV20-1 to TRBJ2-7, with D possibly being TRBD1 or TRBD2 (5 bases each). The CDR3 is made up of 13 amino acids. V was clipped by 4 bases and J by 7 bases, with 17 bases between them. Germline CDR1 and CDR2: DFQATT and SNEGSKA (reference sequence). CDR3 bases: TGCAGTGCTACCCGGGACCGAACGGAAGAGCAGTACTTC. Its protein product is CSATRDRTEEQYF.

Turning to this clonotype: In a library made to pick up alpha chains, this beta chain is a stray read with a size that means little. The chain recombines TRBV6-6 with TRBJ2-2; 11 bases align to TRBD2. This CDR3 region has 17 residues. The V and J ends lost 7 bases and 4 bases, in that order; junction bases with no gene match: 11. CDR1 and CDR2 from the germline V gene are MNHNY and SVGAGI (reference sequence). Here the CDR3 DNA reads TGTGCCAGCACAGAAATAGCGGGAGGGGCTTCCACCGGGGAGCTGTTTTTT. It translates to CASTEIAGGASTGELFF.

In its sample, this clonotype was seen many times. Since the library was made to target alpha chains, this beta chain is a stray read and its abundance is not meaningful. The rearrangement joins TRBV7-2 to TRBJ2-5; no clear D. V lost 1 base and J lost 5, with 8 bases in between. CDR3 size: 13 residues. The germline gives CDR1 SGHTA, CDR2 FQGNSA. CDR3 region: CASSLEGWETQYF. DNA for the CDR3: TGTGCCAGCAGCTTAGAGGGTTGGGAGACCCAGTACTTC.

As concerns this clonotype: This beta chain is a stray read from a library made for alpha chains; its abundance is not meaningful. This chain uses TRBV20-1 with TRBJ2-2; possibly TRBD2 for D (6 bases). Germline CDR1 is DFQATT and CDR2 is SNEGSKA (reference sequence). Deletions cut 1 base from V and 5 bases from J, with 14 bases between. The CDR3 is 15 amino acids. The CDR3 bases are TGCAGTGCTAGAGCGTTCGGGAGAGAAACCGGGGAGCTGTTTTTT. It encodes CSARAFGRETGELFF.

This clonotype has a count of ten or more. This beta chain appears as a stray read in a library generated for alpha chains; its size is not informative. The J gene is TRBJ1-3, the V gene TRBV3-1; 7 nucleotides match TRBD1. Looked up from germline, CDR1 is LGHDT and CDR2 is YNNKEL (reference sequence). The ends lost 3 bases at V and 4 bases at J; junction bases unmatched: 0. There are 13 residues in the CDR3. The CDR3 here is CASSQTGGNTIYF. CDR3 DNA: TGTGCCAGCAGCCAGACAGGGGGAAACACCATATATTTT.

By share, this clonotype ranks as medium-sized. This beta chain turned up in a library designed for alpha chains; as an off-target read, its abundance says little. This sequence joins TRBV6-6 and TRBJ2-3; D call uncertain. Germline V gene data show CDR1 as MNHNY and CDR2 as SVGAGI (reference sequence). This CDR3 contains 16 residues. The V end was cut by 2 bases, the J end by 0 bases, with 12 bases between. The CDR3 sequence: CASSYEHHLSTDTQYF. The CDR3 DNA is TGTGCCAGCAGTTACGAGCACCACCTAAGCACAGATACGCAGTATTTT.

This clonotype is labeled as medium-sized (0.01 to 0.1%). This beta chain turned up in a library designed for alpha chains; as an off-target read, its abundance says little. This chain links TRBV29-1 with TRBJ2-7, with 7 bases identical to TRBD1. The CDR3 consists of 13 residues. V dropped 4 bases and J dropped 2; count of bases not matched to a gene: 5. CDR1 and CDR2 from the germline V gene are SQVTM and ANQGSEA. CDR3 DNA sequence: TGCAGCGTTGCACAGGGGCCCACCTACGAGCAGTACTTC. Protein product: CSVAQGPTYEQYF.

This clonotype is medium-sized within its sample. The size of this beta chain means little, since it is a stray read in a library made for alpha chains. The genes are TRBV5-1 and TRBJ2-1; 12 bases are shared with TRBD2. Germline V lookup: CDR1 SGHRS, CDR2 YFSETQ. The CDR3 spans 18 residues. J lost 6 bases, V lost 0 bases, and 10 bases had no gene match. The CDR3 DNA is TGCGCCAGCAGCTTGGCCTTACGACTAGCGGGAGTGGTCAATGAGCAGTTCTTC. Translating it yields CASSLALRLAGVVNEQFF.

By proportion, this clonotype is medium-sized. Within a library made for alpha chains, this beta chain is off target, and its count is uninformative. J is TRBJ2-7 and V is TRBV20-1; 12 nucleotides align to TRBD2. V shed 5 bases, J shed 4 bases, and the junction held 6 bases outside the gene matches. The CDR3 is made up of 14 amino acids. Germline CDR1 DFQATT, CDR2 SNEGSKA (reference sequence). CDR3 loop: CSASTSGRFYEQYF. The CDR3 DNA is TGCAGTGCTTCGACTAGCGGGAGATTTTACGAGCAGTACTTC.

Regarding this clonotype: With the library built for alpha chains, this beta chain is off target and its frequency is not meaningful. The rearrangement joins TRBV29-1 to TRBJ1-5; the D gene is possibly TRBD1 (5 bases). Trimming took 2 bases from V and 6 from J, leaving 14 bases between them. Germline V lookup: CDR1 SQVTM, CDR2 ANQGSEA. CDR3 length: 14 residues. The CDR3 spells CSVELTDGGQPQHF. The CDR3 region has the DNA TGCAGCGTTGAACTGACAGACGGGGGTCAGCCCCAGCATTTT.

This clonotype was recorded many times. The library was built for alpha chains, so this beta chain is an off-target read and its size means little. The chain employs TRBV7-2 and TRBJ2-7; perhaps TRBD1 as D (5 bases). The V and J ends lost 5 bases and 6 bases respectively, with 14 bases between them. CDR1 and CDR2 from the germline V gene are SGHTA and FQGNSA. CDR3 length: 13 amino acids. The CDR3 loop is CASSAHRIAEQYF. Here the CDR3 DNA reads TGTGCCAGCAGCGCACACAGGATTGCCGAGCAGTACTTC. The full variable domain, its missing parts supplied by reference TRBV7-2 and TRBJ2-7, is GAGVSQSPSNKVTEKGKDVELRCDPISGHTALYWYRQSLGQGLEFLIYFQGNSAPDKSGLPSDRFSAERTGGSVSTLTIQRTQQEDSAVYLCASSAHRIAEQYFGPGTRLTVT.

This clonotype has at least ten counts. This beta chain represents an off-target read in a library built for alpha chains; its size is of limited meaning. V is TRBV2 and J is TRBJ2-1; 13 bases agree with TRBD2. Unmatched junction bases numbered 2, after V lost 4 bases and J lost 5 bases. This CDR3 has 15 residues. Germline V lookup: CDR1 SNHLY, CDR2 FYNNEI. Here the CDR3 DNA reads TGTGCCAGCAGTGGGGGGACTAGCGGGGACAATGAGCAGTTCTTC. This codes for CASSGGTSGDNEQFF.

This clonotype qualifies as medium-sized. Since the library was made to target alpha chains, this beta chain is a stray read and its abundance is not meaningful. The CDR3 here is CSARVGEKLFF. For the CDR3, the DNA is TGCAGTGCTAGAGTGGGTGAAAAACTGTTTTTT. The chain has TRBV20-1 and TRBJ1-4, with D hard to call. Looked up from germline, CDR1 is DFQATT and CDR2 is SNEGSKA (reference sequence). V was trimmed by 1 base and J by 7 bases, leaving 4 bases between them. This CDR3 contains 11 residues.

On this clonotype itself: Because the library targeted alpha chains, this beta chain is an off-target read whose size means little. The chain is built from TRBV6-5 and TRBJ2-5; D is perhaps TRBD1 (6 bases). Germline V gene sequence: CDR1 MNHEY, CDR2 SVGAGI. Trimming took 0 bases from V and 0 from J, leaving 14 bases between them. The CDR3 extends over 17 amino acids. The CDR3 loop reads CASSYSPIGTNQETQYF. For the CDR3, the DNA is TGTGCCAGCAGTTACTCTCCAATCGGGACAAACCAAGAGACCCAGTACTTC.

This clonotype ranks as medium-sized. This beta chain was picked up by a library intended for alpha chains and is off target, so its count carries little meaning. This chain connects TRBV5-6 to TRBJ1-2; D remains unclear. From germline, CDR1 is SGHDT and CDR2 YYEEEE. V lost 3 bases and J 4 bases, leaving 16 bases between the germline ends. This CDR3 spans 15 amino acids. CDR3 DNA: TGTGCCAGCAGCTCCCCGTGGGGATCGGTCTATGGCTACACCTTC. Its translation: CASSSPWGSVYGYTF.

The sample holds a few counts of this clonotype. This beta chain is a stray sequence in a library constructed for alpha chains; its clone size is not meaningful. The V and J genes are TRBV29-1 and TRBJ2-7, with TRBD1 identical over 9 bases. The CDR3 has 11 amino acids. Germline V gene data show CDR1 as SQVTM and CDR2 as ANQGSEA. Trimming at V came to 6 bases and at J to 4 bases, leaving 1 base not matched to a gene. In DNA, the CDR3 is TGCAGCGTCGGGACAGGGTACGAGCAGTACTTC. Translating gives CSVGTGYEQYF.

Judged by abundance, this clonotype is hyperexpanded. This beta chain is an off-target read within a library intended for alpha chains, so its frequency means little. The chain carries TRBV7-2 and TRBJ2-5; D might be TRBD1 (6 bases). V was cut by 4 bases and J by 0 bases, with 12 bases left in between. The CDR3 extends over 15 amino acids. Germline values: CDR1 SGHTA, CDR2 FQGNSA. The CDR3 protein is CASSSAGTNQETQYF. DNA of the CDR3: TGTGCCAGCAGCTCCGCCGGGACAAACCAAGAGACCCAGTACTTC. The full variable domain, its missing parts supplied by reference TRBV7-2 and TRBJ2-5, is GAGVSQSPSNKVTEKGKDVELRCDPISGHTALYWYRQSLGQGLEFLIYFQGNSAPDKSGLPSDRFSAERTGGSVSTLTIQRTQQEDSAVYLCASSSAGTNQETQYFGPGTRLLVL.

This clonotype was recorded at least ten times. As an off-target read in a library built for alpha chains, this beta chain has a frequency of little significance. The V call is TRBV28, the J call TRBJ2-1, with 7 bases aligning to TRBD1. The V gene's germline CDR1 is MDHEN and CDR2 SYDVKM. This CDR3 is built from 16 residues. The trim removed 4 bases at V and 1 base at J, leaving 7 bases unmatched. The DNA of the CDR3 is TGTGCCAGCAGTTCCAGACAGGGTAGATCCTACAATGAGCAGTTCTTC. Amino acids: CASSSRQGRSYNEQFF.

This clonotype has a count of ten or more. Since the library was made to target alpha chains, this beta chain is a stray read and its abundance is not meaningful. This chain uses TRBV13 with TRBJ2-7; TRBD2 matches at 8 bases. V lost 6 bases to trimming and J lost 3 bases; unmatched junction nucleotides: 7. This CDR3 comprises 14 residues. Germline CDR1 reads PRHDT; CDR2 reads FYEKMQ (reference sequence). CDR3 in amino acids: CASRDTGTSYEQYF. The CDR3 DNA reads as TGTGCCAGCAGGGATACCGGGACTAGCTACGAGCAGTACTTC.

For this clonotype: The library was built for alpha chains, so this beta chain is an off-target read and its size means little. V is TRBV2 and J is TRBJ2-4; 8 nucleotides line up with TRBD2. From germline, CDR1 is SNHLY and CDR2 FYNNEI. The V gene end was trimmed by 6 bases and the J gene end by 0 bases; junction bases not matched to a gene: 7. The CDR3 is 16 amino acids. CDR3 coding DNA: TGTGCCAGCAGCGCTGAACTAGCGGCAGCCAAAAACATTCAGTACTTC. Amino acid sequence: CASSAELAAAKNIQYF.

This clonotype was counted at least ten times. For a library built for alpha chains, this beta chain is a stray read; little rests on its size. The chain uses TRBV5-6 and TRBJ2-3; TRBD1 might be the D (6 bases). From germline, CDR1 is SGHDT and CDR2 YYEEEE. V lost 1 base, J lost 5 bases, and 14 bases lay in between. The CDR3 is made up of 15 amino acids. CDR3 nucleotides: TGTGCCAGCAGCTTGAGGGGGACGTTAGAAGATACGCAGTATTTT. This sequence encodes CASSLRGTLEDTQYF.

As for this clonotype: Within a library made for alpha chains, this beta chain is off target, and its count is uninformative. V and J are TRBV18 and TRBJ2-6; D is uncertain. Germline loops: CDR1 KGHSH, CDR2 LQKENI. The CDR3 is 16 amino acids. The V gene lost 3 bases and the J gene lost 0 bases, with 9 bases spanning the gap. For the CDR3, the DNA is TGTGCCAGCTCACCGGGTCCAGTCTCTGGGGCCAACGTCCTGACTTTC. It is translated as CASSPGPVSGANVLTF.

This clonotype has a count of ten or more. The library was built for alpha chains, so this beta chain is an off-target read and its size means little. The chain carries TRBV7-3 and TRBJ2-1, with D perhaps TRBD2 (6 bases). The V end was cut by 0 bases, the J end by 3 bases, with 21 bases between. The germline CDR1 and CDR2 sequences are SGHTA and FQGTGA. This CDR3 contains 19 residues. Here the CDR3 reads CASSLTPRGSSEGYNEQFF. CDR3 DNA sequence: TGTGCCAGCAGCTTAACTCCCCGCGGGTCTAGCGAGGGCTACAATGAGCAGTTCTTC.

Ten or more counts support this clonotype. Because this beta chain is a stray read in a library intended to capture alpha chains, its abundance should not be given much weight. The V gene is TRBV10-3, the J gene TRBJ2-2; D gene uncertain. The germline V gene encodes CDR1 ENHRY and CDR2 SYGVKD. The CDR3 is made up of 13 amino acids. V lost 7 bases to trimming and J lost 1 base, with 7 bases between them. CDR3: CAIKVQNTGELFF. The CDR3 coding sequence is TGTGCCATCAAAGTGCAGAACACCGGGGAGCTGTTTTTT.

This clonotype is categorized as medium-sized. This beta chain is an unintended read in a library built for alpha chains; its size means little. The CDR3 reads CASSSPSGRFGEQFF. The CDR3 DNA follows: TGTGCCAGCAGTTCGCCTAGCGGGAGGTTCGGTGAGCAGTTCTTC. This rearrangement joins TRBV28 to TRBJ2-1; the match to TRBD2 covers 11 bases. Per germline, CDR1 MDHEN and CDR2 SYDVKM. The CDR3 runs 15 residues. The trim removed 4 bases at V and 9 bases at J, leaving 8 bases unmatched.